Listed below are T cell receptor beta chains from one sample, sequenced in a study of blood T cell repertoires in COVID-19. Generated by immunoSEQ multiplex PCR, the TCRdb table keeps only in-frame clones and is missing some. Among about 96,000 clones listed, roughly 83% were seen once. Sequenced input: peripheral blood. These receptors originate from a woman aged 60-75 years with acute or convalescent COVID-19. The CDR3 runs from the conserved cysteine through the conserved F or W. D genes are given only for firm matches. Only part of the rows carry a size: once, few, many, or a class if the clone is expanded.

>few|-|TRBJ1-3|TRBV15
CATSRGIGGSGNTIYF
TGTGCCACCAGCAGAGGGATAGGGGGCTCTGGAAACACCATATATTTT
>-|-|TRBJ2-3|TRBV3-1/TRBV3-2
CASSPVALLTDTQYF
TGTGCCAGCAGCCCGGTCGCTTTACTCACAGATACGCAGTATTTT
>-|-|TRBJ2-5|TRBV5-4
CASSLNRGGETQYF
TGTGCCAGCAGCTTGAACAGGGGGGGAGAGACCCAGTACTTC
>-|TRBD1|TRBJ2-2|TRBV10-1
CASSQNRDRATGELFF
TGCGCCAGCAGCCAAAACCGGGACAGGGCCACCGGGGAGCTGTTTTTT
>-|TRBD2|TRBJ2-1|TRBV27
CASSPRGLAGGRYEQFF
TGTGCCAGCAGTCCCCGGGGACTAGCGGGGGGGCGATATGAGCAGTTCTTC
>-|-|TRBJ1-2|TRBV20-1
CSASGGDYGYTF
TGCAGTGCTAGTGGGGGCGACTATGGCTACACCTTC
>-|-|TRBJ1-6|TRBV7-2
CASSLAEDSPLHF
TGTGCCAGCAGCTTAGCAGAGGATTCACCCCTCCACTTT
>-|-|TRBJ1-6|TRBV6-1
CASSEFADSYNSPLHF
TGTGCCAGCAGTGAATTTGCGGACTCCTATAATTCACCCCTCCACTTT
>-|TRBD1|TRBJ1-1|TRBV7-3
CASRMGTGGSPNTEAFF
TGTGCCAGCAGGATGGGGACAGGAGGAAGTCCGAACACTGAAGCTTTCTTT
>-|-|TRBJ1-5|TRBV5-6
CASSSYRSGNQPQHF
TGTGCCAGCAGCTCCTACAGGAGTGGCAATCAGCCCCAGCATTTT
>-|TRBD1|TRBJ1-4|TRBV30
CAWSVTGATNEKLFF
TGTGCCTGGAGTGTTACAGGGGCGACTAATGAAAAACTGTTTTTT
>-|TRBD2|TRBJ2-1|TRBV30
CAWSQAGALAGGPGDEQFF
TGTGCCTGGAGTCAGGCAGGGGCCTTAGCGGGGGGGCCAGGAGATGAGCAGTTCTTC
>-|-|TRBJ2-3|TRBV7-2
CASSSTARGISTDTQYF
TGTGCCAGCAGCTCCACCGCTAGGGGGATTAGCACAGATACGCAGTATTTT
>once|-|TRBJ1-1|TRBV5-3
CARSPGPKGQNTEAFF
TGTGCCAGAAGCCCGGGTCCCAAAGGACAGAACACTGAAGCTTTCTTT
>-|TRBD2|TRBJ2-7|TRBV28
CASSLLGGGPVYEQYF
TGTGCCAGCAGTTTATTAGGCGGGGGGCCCGTCTACGAGCAGTACTTC
>-|-|TRBJ2-2|TRBV7-5
CARSGGLRTGELFF
TGTGCCAGAAGCGGGGGACTTCGCACCGGGGAGCTGTTTTTT
>-|TRBD1|TRBJ2-4|TRBV18
CASSPATGLGRDIQYF
TGTGCCAGCTCACCGGCGACAGGGTTGGGTAGGGACATTCAGTACTTC
>-|-|TRBJ1-3|TRBV13
CASSLTGGNTIYF
TGTGCCAGCAGCCTTACAGGGGGAAACACCATATATTTT
>-|TRBD1|TRBJ1-5|TRBV6-4
CASSPTGGYQPQHF
TGTGCCAGCAGCCCTACAGGGGGATATCAGCCCCAGCATTTT
>-|-|TRBJ1-2|TRBV14
CASSPSGGAYENYGYTF
TGTGCCAGCAGCCCCTCTGGAGGGGCGTACGAAAACTATGGCTACACCTTC
>-|TRBD2|TRBJ2-3|TRBV5-6
CASSNGLEVDTQYF
TGTGCCAGCAGCAACGGACTAGAGGTGGATACGCAGTATTTT
>-|TRBD1|TRBJ1-6|TRBV19
CASSMTGGASPLHF
TGTGCCAGTAGTATGACAGGGGGGGCTTCACCCCTCCACTTT
>-|-|TRBJ2-7|TRBV18
CASSPPSGEQYF
TGTGCCAGCTCACCACCGTCGGGGGAGCAGTACTTC
>-|TRBD2|TRBJ2-3|TRBV27
CASSLAGGLLGTDTQYF
TGTGCCAGCAGCCTAGCGGGGGGGCTCCTGGGGACAGATACGCAGTATTTT
>-|-|TRBJ1-6|TRBV4-3
CASSQDGGRNNSPLHF
TGCGCCAGCAGCCAAGATGGTGGCAGAAATAATTCACCCCTCCACTTT
>-|-|TRBJ1-2|TRBV6-5
CASRGDGGRRGYTF
TGTGCCAGCAGAGGAGACGGGGGGCGGAGAGGCTACACCTTC
>-|TRBD1|TRBJ1-3|TRBV30
CAWTGQAAGNTIYF
TGTGCCTGGACGGGACAGGCCGCTGGAAACACCATATATTTT
>-|-|TRBJ2-1|TRBV5-4
CASSPGGLGSYNEQFF
TGTGCCAGCAGCCCAGGGGGGCTTGGCTCCTACAATGAGCAGTTCTTC
>-|TRBD2|TRBJ2-2|TRBV5-4
CASSTRGGAGELFF
TGTGCCAGCAGCACGCGGGGGGGGGCCGGGGAGCTGTTTTTT
>-|TRBD1|TRBJ1-2|TRBV25-1
CASRGQLANYGYTF
TGTGCCAGCAGGGGACAGTTAGCTAACTATGGCTACACCTTC
>-|-|TRBJ1-4|TRBV2
CASSVPRATNEKLFF
TGTGCCAGCAGTGTCCCCCGGGCAACTAATGAAAAACTGTTTTTT
>-|TRBD1|TRBJ1-5|TRBV2
CASKTGGSNQPQHF
TGTGCCAGCAAGACAGGGGGTAGCAATCAGCCCCAGCATTTT
>-|-|TRBJ1-5|TRBV4-2
CASSQMGQNSNQPQHF
TGTGCCAGCAGCCAAATGGGACAAAATAGCAATCAGCCCCAGCATTTT
>-|-|TRBJ1-1|TRBV7-3
CASSLRQNTEAFF
TGTGCCAGCAGCTTAAGACAGAACACTGAAGCTTTCTTT
>-|-|TRBJ1-1|TRBV7-9
CASSSMGEGVAFF
TGTGCCAGCAGCTCCATGGGGGAGGGTGTCGCTTTCTTT
>-|-|TRBJ1-5|TRBV30
CAWSSGPGQPQHF
TGTGCCTGGAGTAGCGGGCCGGGTCAGCCCCAGCATTTT
>-|-|TRBJ2-1|TRBV20-1
CSAAAYNEQFF
TGCAGTGCGGCCGCATACAATGAGCAGTTCTTC
>-|TRBD1|TRBJ2-5|TRBV5-1
CASSLGTGQETQYF
TGCGCCAGCAGCCTGGGGACAGGCCAAGAGACCCAGTACTTC
>-|-|TRBJ2-5|TRBV9
CASSPRMLSETQYF
TGTGCCAGCAGCCCGAGGATGCTTTCAGAGACCCAGTACTTC
>few|TRBD1|TRBJ1-2|TRBV7-2
CASSSGQGYGYTF
TGTGCCAGCAGCTCGGGACAGGGCTATGGCTACACCTTC
>-|-|TRBJ2-5|TRBV7-2
CASISLGQQETQYF
TGTGCCAGCATAAGTTTGGGACAACAAGAGACCCAGTACTTC
>-|-|TRBJ1-2|TRBV6-5
CASSSPVGGRDYGYTF
TGTGCCAGCAGTTCCCCAGTGGGAGGGAGGGACTATGGCTACACCTTC